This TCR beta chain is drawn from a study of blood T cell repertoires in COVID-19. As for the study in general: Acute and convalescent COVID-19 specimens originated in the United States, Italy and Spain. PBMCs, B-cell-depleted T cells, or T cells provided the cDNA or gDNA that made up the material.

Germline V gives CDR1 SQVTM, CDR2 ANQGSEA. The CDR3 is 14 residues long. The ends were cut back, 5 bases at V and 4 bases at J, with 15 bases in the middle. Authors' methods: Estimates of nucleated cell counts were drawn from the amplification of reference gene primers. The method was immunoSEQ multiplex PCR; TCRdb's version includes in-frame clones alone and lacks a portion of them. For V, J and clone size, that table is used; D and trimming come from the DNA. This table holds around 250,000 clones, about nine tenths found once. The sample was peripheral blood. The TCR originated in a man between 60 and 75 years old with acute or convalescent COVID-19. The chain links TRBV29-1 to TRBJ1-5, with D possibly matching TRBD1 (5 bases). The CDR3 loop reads CSVMLGGANQPQHF. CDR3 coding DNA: TGCAGCGTTATGTTGGGAGGGGCGAATCAGCCCCAGCATTTT.